The 5 T cell receptor beta chains reported below all come from one sample, sequenced in a study of blood T cell repertoires in COVID-19. Only in-frame clones appear in the TCRdb table, and some are missing; sequencing was by immunoSEQ multiplex PCR. This sample has roughly 150,000 clones, with 79% found just once. Sequences were obtained from PBMCs or T cells enriched from blood (not recorded which). These receptors originate from a woman aged 70 to 79 in a cohort exposed to, infected with or recovered from COVID-19 (not recorded which).

The genes are TRBV12-3 or TRBV12-4 and TRBJ1-1, with D possibly matching TRBD1 (6 bases). This CDR3 comprises 13 residues. Trimming removed 5 bases from V and 10 bases from J, with 17 bases in between. Here the CDR3 reads CASSDLGGAGAFF. CDR3 sequence (DNA): TGTGCCAGCAGTGACCTTGGGGGGGCGGGAGCTTTCTTT.

This chain joins TRBV12-3 or TRBV12-4 and TRBJ1-2; 8 nucleotides align to TRBD1. The CDR3 consists of 13 residues. J gave up 7 bases and V 6 bases, and 7 bases lay outside the gene matches. CDR3 nucleotides: TGTGCCAGCAGAACCGGACAGGGAGGTGGCTACACCTTC. This gives the protein CASRTGQGGGYTF.

This clone occurred a few times. The gene calls are TRBV6-2 or TRBV6-3 and TRBJ1-3; 8 bases match TRBD1. The V and J ends lost 2 bases and 4 bases, in that order; junction bases with no gene match: 10. The CDR3 is 17 residues long. Germline V gives CDR1 MNHEY, CDR2 SVGEGT. The CDR3 reads CASSYVFADRAGNTIYF. As DNA, the CDR3 is TGTGCCAGCAGTTACGTCTTCGCGGACAGGGCAGGAAACACCATATATTTT.

This chain joins TRBV5-6 and TRBJ2-7, with 9 bases identical to TRBD1. V dropped 6 bases and J dropped 5; count of bases not matched to a gene: 12. CDR3 length equals 15 residues. Per the germline V gene, CDR1 is SGHDT and CDR2 is YYEEEE. CDR3 in DNA: TGTGCCAGCAACTTACGTGGGACAGGGAAGGACGAGCAGTACTTC. Protein product: CASNLRGTGKDEQYF.

The CDR3 region has the DNA TGTGCCAGTAGTCCTACCACAGATACGCAGTATTTT. It is translated as CASSPTTDTQYF. The gene calls are TRBV19 and TRBJ2-3; D is undetermined. Germline V gene lookup returns CDR1 LNHDA and CDR2 SQIVND (reference sequence). CDR3 size: 12 residues. The V and J ends lost 5 bases and 2 bases respectively, with 5 bases between them.